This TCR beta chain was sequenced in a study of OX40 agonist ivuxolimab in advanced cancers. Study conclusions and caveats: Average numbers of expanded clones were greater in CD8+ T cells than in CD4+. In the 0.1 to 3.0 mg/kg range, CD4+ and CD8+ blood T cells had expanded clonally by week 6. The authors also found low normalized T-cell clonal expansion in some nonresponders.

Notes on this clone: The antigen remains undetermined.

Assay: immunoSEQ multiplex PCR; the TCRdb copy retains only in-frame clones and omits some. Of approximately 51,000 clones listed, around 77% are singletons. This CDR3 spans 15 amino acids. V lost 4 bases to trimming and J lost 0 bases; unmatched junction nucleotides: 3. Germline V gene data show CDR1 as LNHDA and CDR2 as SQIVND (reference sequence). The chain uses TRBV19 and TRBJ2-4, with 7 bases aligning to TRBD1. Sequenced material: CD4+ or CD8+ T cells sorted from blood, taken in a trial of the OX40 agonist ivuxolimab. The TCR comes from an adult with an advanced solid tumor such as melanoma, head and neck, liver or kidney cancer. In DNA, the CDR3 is TGTGCCAGTAGTACAGGACAGGAAGCCAAAAACATTCAGTACTTC. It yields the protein CASSTGQEAKNIQYF. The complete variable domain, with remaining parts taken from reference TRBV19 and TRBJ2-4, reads DGGITQSPKYLFRKEGQNVTLSCEQNLNHDAMYWYRQDPGQGLRLIYYSQIVNDFQKGDIAEGYSVSREKKESFPLTVTSAQKNPTAFYLCASSTGQEAKNIQYFGAGTRLSVL.